The 6 T cell receptor beta chains in this list originate from one sample, sequenced in a study of blood T cell repertoires in COVID-19. The repertoire was sequenced with immunoSEQ multiplex PCR; TCRdb's copy has only in-frame clones and lacks some. Among roughly 350,000 clones listed, roughly 85% were seen once. What was sequenced was peripheral blood. The receptors here all came from a woman under 30 with acute or convalescent COVID-19.

This chain connects TRBV5-4 to TRBJ1-2; TRBD1 might be the D (6 bases). CDR3 length: 15 residues. CDR1 is SGHNT, CDR2 YYREEE, per germline (reference sequence). The germline V and J ends were trimmed by 0 bases and 2 bases, with 11 bases remaining between them. The CDR3 nucleotides are TGTGCCAGCAGCTTGGATGGGGGCGCAAACTATGGCTACACCTTC. Its protein is CASSLDGGANYGYTF.

V is TRBV24-1 and J is TRBJ2-5; 8 nucleotides agree with TRBD1. Germline assignment: CDR1 KGHDR and CDR2 SFDVKD. CDR3 size: 17 residues. Trimming took 3 bases from V and 5 from J; bases not matched to a gene: 13. The CDR3 reads CATSDTGTGPSAETQYF. CDR3 coding DNA: TGTGCCACCAGTGATACCGGGACAGGTCCCTCCGCGGAGACCCAGTACTTC.

The V call is TRBV6-5, the J call TRBJ1-5, with a tentative D call TRBD1 (6 bases). This CDR3 comprises 15 residues. Germline V gives CDR1 MNHEY, CDR2 SVGAGI. Trimming left V 5 bases short and J 7 bases short, with 18 bases between. CDR3 nucleotide sequence: TGTGCCAGCAGTACAAACATTGGGGGCGCCCAGCCCCAGCATTTT. This translates into CASSTNIGGAQPQHF.

The chain carries TRBV5-1 and TRBJ2-3; no definite D call. Germline V gives CDR1 SGHRS, CDR2 YFSETQ. The V gene lost 4 bases and the J gene lost 6 bases, with 6 bases spanning the gap. The CDR3 runs to 11 residues. CDR3 nucleotide sequence: TGCGCCAGCAGCCTACTCGATACGCAGTATTTT. This sequence encodes CASSLLDTQYF.

J is TRBJ2-6 and V is TRBV27; TRBD1 is a possible D gene (5 bases). Trimming shortened V by 4 bases and J by 3 bases, and 10 bases separated the two germline ends. Germline CDR1 reads MNHEY; CDR2 reads SMNVEV (reference sequence). CDR3 length equals 15 residues. The CDR3 here is CASSSQGSGANVLTF. In DNA, the CDR3 is TGTGCCAGCAGTTCCCAGGGCAGTGGGGCCAACGTCCTGACTTTC.

This clone has a single count. One end of the junction does not line up with germline, which may come from a read error. The V call is TRBV15, the J call TRBJ2-3; 10 nucleotides line up with TRBD2. The CDR3 extends over 13 amino acids. Germline CDR1 reads LNHNV; CDR2 reads YYDKDF (reference sequence). CDR3 nucleotides: TGTGCCACCAGCGATGGGAGGGCTAGCGGGAGTGAATTT. As protein: CATSDGRASGSEF. Complete variable domain (other parts from reference TRBV15 and TRBJ2-3): DAMVIQNPRYQVTQFGKPVTLSCSQTLNHNVMYWYQQKSSQAPKLLFHYYDKDFNNEADTPDNFQSRRPNTSFCFLDIRSPGLGDTAMYLCATSDGRASGSEFGPGTRLTVL.